In this sample, the clone carrying this TCR beta chain turned up a few times. The antigen is undetermined. Unique molecular identifiers tagged the TCRbeta library. TCRdb re-derived calls from the PCR reads in MiXCR, one entry per CDR3 protein. The repertoire holds roughly 340,000 distinct CDR3 sequences, with 15% to 20% as singletons. The data derive from a study of T-cell reconstitution after alpha-beta-depleted transplantation in children. CDR3 length: 16 residues. Trimming took off 8 bases at V and 4 bases at J, with 23 bases between the two ends. In germline, CDR1 is LGHDT, CDR2 YNNKEL (reference sequence). Broader study findings: TCRbeta diversity was high at day 60 in some patients (a result of surviving recipient T cells and thymic progenitors).

The TCR originated in a male patient aged 2-15 years who had a stem cell transplant for acute lymphoblastic leukemia, so the T cells may come from the graft donor. Here the sequenced sample was PBMCs, mostly from graft donor cells, taken 360 days after TCRalphabeta/CD19-depleted stem cell transplant. This chain connects TRBV3-1 to TRBJ1-2; unclear D gene. As DNA, the CDR3 is TGTGCCAGCTCCCGGACCCGGAGCCCCATCCCCTATGGCTACACCTTC. Amino acids: CASSRTRSPIPYGYTF.